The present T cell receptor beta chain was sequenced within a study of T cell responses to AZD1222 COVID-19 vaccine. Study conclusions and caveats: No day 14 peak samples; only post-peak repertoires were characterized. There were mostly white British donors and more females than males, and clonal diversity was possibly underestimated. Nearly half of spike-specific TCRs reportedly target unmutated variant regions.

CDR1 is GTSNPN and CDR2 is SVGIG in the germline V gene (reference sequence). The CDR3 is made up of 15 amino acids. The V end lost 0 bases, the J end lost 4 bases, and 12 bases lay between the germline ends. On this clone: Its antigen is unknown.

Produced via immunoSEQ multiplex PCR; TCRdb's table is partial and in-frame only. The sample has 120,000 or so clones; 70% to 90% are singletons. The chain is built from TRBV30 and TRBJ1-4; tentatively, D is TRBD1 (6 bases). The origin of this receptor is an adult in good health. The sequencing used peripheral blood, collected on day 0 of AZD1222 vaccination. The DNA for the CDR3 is TGTGCCTGGAGTGTAGGGGGGACACTTAATGAAAAACTGTTTTTT. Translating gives CAWSVGGTLNEKLFF.